A selection of T cell receptor beta chains follows, all from one sample in a study of blood T cell repertoires in COVID-19. Repertoires were generated with immunoSEQ multiplex PCR, while TCRdb's copy carries only in-frame clones and drops some. The data contain approximately 160,000 clones, 86% of them seen just once; the ten biggest clones take up approximately 7%. Sequenced input: peripheral blood. The receptors were sampled from a man aged 45-60 years with active or convalescent COVID-19. Each CDR3 is given with its conserved first and last residue. Each record gives: D gene, CDR3 length, clone size, V gene, J gene, CDR3 protein, CDR3 DNA. D genes are given only for firm matches. Clone sizes are given selectively: once, few, many, or a class where the clone is expanded.

d_gene: -; len: 13; abundance: -; v_gene: TRBV7-9; j_gene: TRBJ1-4; CDR3aa: CASSLGQNEKLFF; CDR3nt: TGTGCCAGCAGCTTAGGCCAGAATGAAAAACTGTTTTTT
d_gene: TRBD1; len: 13; abundance: -; v_gene: TRBV2; j_gene: TRBJ1-6; CDR3aa: CASKTGVLSPLHF; CDR3nt: TGTGCCAGCAAGACAGGGGTTCTTTCACCCCTCCACTTT
d_gene: -; len: 17; abundance: -; v_gene: TRBV5-1; j_gene: TRBJ1-3; CDR3aa: CASSLAGSGLSGNTIYF; CDR3nt: TGCGCCAGCAGCTTGGCCGGTTCAGGCCTCTCTGGAAACACCATATATTTT
d_gene: -; len: 16; abundance: -; v_gene: TRBV7-7; j_gene: TRBJ2-5; CDR3aa: CASSLATTKGQETQYF; CDR3nt: TGTGCTAGCAGCTTAGCCACTACAAAGGGGCAGGAGACCCAGTACTTC
d_gene: TRBD1; len: 13; abundance: -; v_gene: TRBV6-5; j_gene: TRBJ2-7; CDR3aa: CASSLGQLYEQYF; CDR3nt: TGTGCCAGCAGTTTGGGACAGCTCTACGAGCAGTACTTC
d_gene: TRBD2; len: 16; abundance: -; v_gene: TRBV7-2; j_gene: TRBJ2-7; CDR3aa: CASSIAGGLGSYEQYF; CDR3nt: TGTGCCAGCAGCATAGCGGGGGGGCTAGGATCCTACGAGCAGTACTTC
d_gene: -; len: 13; abundance: -; v_gene: TRBV7-9; j_gene: TRBJ1-1; CDR3aa: CASSPTANTEAFF; CDR3nt: TGTGCCAGCAGCCCGACAGCGAACACTGAAGCTTTCTTT
d_gene: TRBD1; len: 17; abundance: -; v_gene: TRBV7-2; j_gene: TRBJ1-2; CDR3aa: CASSLGQGTFANYGYTF; CDR3nt: TGTGCCAGCAGCTTAGGACAGGGGACCTTCGCTAACTATGGCTACACCTTC
d_gene: -; len: 15; abundance: -; v_gene: TRBV28; j_gene: TRBJ1-4; CDR3aa: CASRHSGVANEKLFF; CDR3nt: TGTGCCAGCAGGCACTCAGGGGTGGCTAATGAAAAACTGTTTTTT
d_gene: TRBD1; len: 16; abundance: -; v_gene: TRBV18; j_gene: TRBJ2-2; CDR3aa: CASSPQGAANTGELFF; CDR3nt: TGTGCCAGCTCACCTCAGGGGGCTGCGAACACCGGGGAGCTGTTTTTT
d_gene: TRBD1; len: 17; abundance: -; v_gene: TRBV3-1/TRBV3-2; j_gene: TRBJ1-1; CDR3aa: CASSQSSGQGEGAEAFF; CDR3nt: TGTGCCAGCAGCCAATCCTCGGGACAGGGGGAAGGGGCTGAAGCTTTCTTT
d_gene: TRBD1; len: 15; abundance: many; v_gene: TRBV5-8; j_gene: TRBJ1-4; CDR3aa: CASSLVGQGYEKLFF; CDR3nt: TGTGCCAGCAGCTTGGTTGGACAGGGCTACGAAAAACTGTTTTTT
d_gene: -; len: 13; abundance: -; v_gene: TRBV5-1; j_gene: TRBJ1-1; CDR3aa: CASSLFPNTEAFF; CDR3nt: TGCGCCAGCAGCTTGTTCCCTAACACTGAAGCTTTCTTT
d_gene: -; len: 15; abundance: -; v_gene: TRBV27; j_gene: TRBJ2-1; CDR3aa: CASSLYYGGRNEQFF; CDR3nt: TGTGCCAGCAGTTTATACTACGGGGGGCGCAATGAGCAGTTCTTC
d_gene: -; len: 13; abundance: -; v_gene: TRBV29-1; j_gene: TRBJ2-7; CDR3aa: CSVEETGTYEQYF; CDR3nt: TGCAGCGTTGAGGAGACAGGAACCTACGAGCAGTACTTC
d_gene: TRBD1; len: 17; abundance: -; v_gene: TRBV27; j_gene: TRBJ1-4; CDR3aa: CASSEPGQGTLREKLFF; CDR3nt: TGTGCCAGCAGTGAGCCGGGACAGGGAACGTTACGGGAAAAACTGTTTTTT
d_gene: -; len: 12; abundance: -; v_gene: TRBV10-3; j_gene: TRBJ2-7; CDR3aa: CAISAGEREQYF; CDR3nt: TGTGCCATCAGTGCGGGAGAGAGGGAGCAGTACTTC
d_gene: TRBD1; len: 14; abundance: few; v_gene: TRBV9; j_gene: TRBJ1-3; CDR3aa: CASSAGGAGNTIYF; CDR3nt: TGTGCCAGCAGCGCAGGGGGCGCTGGAAACACCATATATTTT
d_gene: TRBD1; len: 15; abundance: -; v_gene: TRBV10-3; j_gene: TRBJ1-1; CDR3aa: CAIRTGQGDNTEAFF; CDR3nt: TGTGCCATCAGGACCGGACAGGGCGATAACACTGAAGCTTTCTTT
d_gene: TRBD1; len: 14; abundance: -; v_gene: TRBV2; j_gene: TRBJ1-1; CDR3aa: CASRVTGEGTEAFF; CDR3nt: TGTGCCAGCAGAGTGACAGGGGAAGGCACTGAAGCTTTCTTT
d_gene: TRBD1; len: 16; abundance: few; v_gene: TRBV18; j_gene: TRBJ1-1; CDR3aa: CASSPWTGGQNTEAFF; CDR3nt: TGTGCCAGCTCACCGTGGACAGGGGGCCAGAACACTGAAGCTTTCTTT
d_gene: -; len: 15; abundance: -; v_gene: TRBV19; j_gene: TRBJ1-5; CDR3aa: CASSIDSGRNQPQHF; CDR3nt: TGTGCCAGTAGTATAGACAGTGGGAGGAATCAGCCCCAGCATTTT
d_gene: TRBD2; len: 13; abundance: -; v_gene: TRBV27; j_gene: TRBJ2-5; CDR3aa: CASSSGGGMTQYF; CDR3nt: TGTGCCAGCAGTTCTGGGGGGGGGATGACCCAGTACTTC
d_gene: -; len: 15; abundance: few; v_gene: TRBV4-3; j_gene: TRBJ2-3; CDR3aa: CASSRLQGGGDTQYF; CDR3nt: TGCGCCAGCAGCCGGCTACAGGGGGGGGGAGATACGCAGTATTTT
d_gene: TRBD2; len: 16; abundance: -; v_gene: TRBV4-3; j_gene: TRBJ2-4; CDR3aa: CASSQESGGLLNIQYF; CDR3nt: TGCGCCAGCAGCCAAGAGAGCGGGGGGCTCCTGAACATTCAGTACTTC
d_gene: TRBD1; len: 16; abundance: -; v_gene: TRBV19; j_gene: TRBJ1-1; CDR3aa: CASSRTTGGQRTEAFF; CDR3nt: TGTGCCAGTAGTCGGACGACAGGGGGCCAGAGGACTGAAGCTTTCTTT
d_gene: TRBD1; len: 11; abundance: -; v_gene: TRBV29-1; j_gene: TRBJ1-1; CDR3aa: CSVGDRLESFF; CDR3nt: TGCAGCGTAGGGGACAGGCTGGAGAGTTTCTTT
d_gene: -; len: 13; abundance: few; v_gene: TRBV30; j_gene: TRBJ2-2; CDR3aa: CAWKTGDTGELFF; CDR3nt: TGTGCCTGGAAGACGGGGGACACCGGGGAGCTGTTTTTT
d_gene: TRBD2; len: 17; abundance: -; v_gene: TRBV24-1; j_gene: TRBJ2-3; CDR3aa: CATPTLVAGASTDTQYF; CDR3nt: TGTGCCACCCCTACCCTGGTAGCGGGGGCTTCCACAGATACGCAGTATTTT
d_gene: -; len: 14; abundance: few; v_gene: TRBV7-2; j_gene: TRBJ2-6; CDR3aa: CASRLSSGANVLTF; CDR3nt: TGTGCCAGCAGACTTAGCTCTGGGGCCAACGTCCTGACTTTC
d_gene: TRBD1; len: 15; abundance: -; v_gene: TRBV11-1; j_gene: TRBJ1-1; CDR3aa: CASSLGQGGGTEAFF; CDR3nt: TGTGCCAGCAGCTTGGGACAGGGGGGAGGGACTGAAGCTTTCTTT
d_gene: -; len: 14; abundance: -; v_gene: TRBV7-2; j_gene: TRBJ1-2; CDR3aa: CASSLGLINYGYTF; CDR3nt: TGTGCCAGCAGCTTAGGACTAATTAACTATGGCTACACCTTC
d_gene: -; len: 13; abundance: once; v_gene: TRBV18; j_gene: TRBJ2-5; CDR3aa: CASSPEVRETQYF; CDR3nt: TGTGCCAGCTCACCAGAAGTGCGGGAGACCCAGTACTTC
d_gene: TRBD1; len: 15; abundance: -; v_gene: TRBV24-1; j_gene: TRBJ2-3; CDR3aa: CATSDTGGWADTQYF; CDR3nt: TGTGCCACCAGTGATACAGGGGGCTGGGCAGATACGCAGTATTTT
d_gene: TRBD1; len: 16; abundance: -; v_gene: TRBV27; j_gene: TRBJ1-4; CDR3aa: CASSLRGTGANEKLFF; CDR3nt: TGTGCCAGCAGTTTACGTGGGACAGGGGCTAATGAAAAACTGTTTTTT
d_gene: TRBD2; len: 17; abundance: -; v_gene: TRBV5-1; j_gene: TRBJ2-3; CDR3aa: CASSLVSGKTSTDTQYF; CDR3nt: TGCGCCAGCAGCTTGGTTAGCGGGAAGACTAGCACAGATACGCAGTATTTT
d_gene: TRBD1; len: 14; abundance: -; v_gene: TRBV5-1; j_gene: TRBJ1-1; CDR3aa: CASRRTGANTEAFF; CDR3nt: TGCGCCAGCCGACGGACAGGGGCCAACACTGAAGCTTTCTTT
d_gene: -; len: 15; abundance: -; v_gene: TRBV29-1; j_gene: TRBJ1-4; CDR3aa: CSVADHRVGSEKLFF; CDR3nt: TGCAGCGTGGCAGACCACAGGGTAGGCAGCGAAAAACTGTTTTTT
d_gene: -; len: 14; abundance: -; v_gene: TRBV6-4; j_gene: TRBJ1-1; CDR3aa: CASSDLLFGGEAFF; CDR3nt: TGTGCCAGCAGTGACTTGCTATTCGGGGGGGAAGCTTTCTTT
d_gene: -; len: 17; abundance: -; v_gene: TRBV27; j_gene: TRBJ2-2; CDR3aa: CASSKNPKGQGTGELFF; CDR3nt: TGTGCCAGCAGTAAAAACCCAAAGGGGCAGGGGACCGGGGAGCTGTTTTTT
d_gene: TRBD2; len: 19; abundance: -; v_gene: TRBV7-6; j_gene: TRBJ2-7; CDR3aa: CASSPLRFSGRRVTYEQYF; CDR3nt: TGTGCCAGCAGCCCGCTCCGGTTTAGCGGGAGGCGGGTAACCTACGAGCAGTACTTC
d_gene: -; len: 14; abundance: -; v_gene: TRBV9; j_gene: TRBJ1-2; CDR3aa: CASSVGTGNYGYTF; CDR3nt: TGTGCCAGCAGCGTGGGCACAGGGAACTATGGCTACACCTTC
d_gene: -; len: 13; abundance: -; v_gene: TRBV29-1; j_gene: TRBJ2-7; CDR3aa: CSVESDAGYEQYF; CDR3nt: TGCAGCGTTGAAAGCGATGCGGGCTACGAGCAGTACTTC
d_gene: TRBD1; len: 13; abundance: -; v_gene: TRBV11-2; j_gene: TRBJ2-1; CDR3aa: CASSLARDREQFF; CDR3nt: TGTGCCAGCAGCTTAGCGCGGGACAGGGAGCAGTTCTTC
d_gene: -; len: 13; abundance: -; v_gene: TRBV6-6; j_gene: TRBJ1-1; CDR3aa: CASSYLENTEAFF; CDR3nt: TGTGCCAGCAGTTATTTAGAAAACACTGAAGCTTTCTTT
d_gene: -; len: 14; abundance: -; v_gene: TRBV19; j_gene: TRBJ2-7; CDR3aa: CASSPAGENYEQYF; CDR3nt: TGTGCCAGTAGTCCGGCAGGGGAGAACTACGAGCAGTACTTC